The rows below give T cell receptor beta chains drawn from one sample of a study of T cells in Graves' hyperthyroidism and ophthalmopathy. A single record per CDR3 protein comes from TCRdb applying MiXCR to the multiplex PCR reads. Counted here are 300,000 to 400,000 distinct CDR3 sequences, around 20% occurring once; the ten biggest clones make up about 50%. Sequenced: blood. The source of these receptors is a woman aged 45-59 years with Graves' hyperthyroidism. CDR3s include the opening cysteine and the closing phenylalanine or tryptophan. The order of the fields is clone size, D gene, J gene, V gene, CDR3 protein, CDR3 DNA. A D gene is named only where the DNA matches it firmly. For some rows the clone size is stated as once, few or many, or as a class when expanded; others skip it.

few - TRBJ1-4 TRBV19 CASSFGTGATNEKLFF TGTGCCAGTAGTTTCGGGACCGGTGCAACTAATGAAAAACTGTTTTTT
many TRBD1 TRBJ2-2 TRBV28 CASRLTGERTGELFF TGTGCCAGCAGGCTGACAGGGGAAAGAACCGGGGAGCTGTTTTTT
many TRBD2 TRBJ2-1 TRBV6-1 CASRTLAGNYNEQFF TGTGCCAGCAGAACACTAGCGGGGAACTACAATGAGCAGTTCTTC
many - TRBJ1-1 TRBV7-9 CASRPRQRMNTEAFF TGTGCCAGCAGACCAAGACAGCGGATGAACACTGAAGCTTTCTTT
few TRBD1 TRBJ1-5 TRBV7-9 CAVGQANQPQHF TGTGCCGTCGGACAGGCCAATCAGCCCCAGCATTTT
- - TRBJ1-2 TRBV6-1 CTGSESGDYGYTF TGTACCGGCAGTGAGTCCGGGGACTATGGCTACACCTTC
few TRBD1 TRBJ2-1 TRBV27 CASRRNAAGGAYNEQFF TGTGCCAGCAGACGAAACGCCGCAGGGGGAGCCTACAATGAGCAGTTCTTC
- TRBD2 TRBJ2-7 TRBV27 CASSLTGGGTSGYEQYF TGTGCCAGCAGTTTGACAGGCGGGGGGACTAGCGGCTACGAGCAGTACTTC
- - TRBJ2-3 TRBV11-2 CASSVSRGPPDTQYF TGTGCCAGCAGTGTCTCCAGGGGCCCGCCAGATACGCAGTATTTT
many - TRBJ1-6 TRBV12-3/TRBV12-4 CASSLARVGSPLHF TGTGCCAGCAGTTTAGCCAGGGTGGGTTCACCCCTCCACTTT
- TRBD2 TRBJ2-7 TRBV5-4 CASSLDLAGGTYEQYF TGTGCCAGCAGCTTGGACCTAGCGGGAGGAACCTACGAGCAGTACTTC
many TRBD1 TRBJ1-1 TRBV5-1 CASSLAETGASLNTEAFF TGCGCCAGCAGCTTGGCCGAGACAGGGGCCTCGCTGAACACTGAAGCTTTCTTT
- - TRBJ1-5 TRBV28 CASTPYEAYSNQPQHF TGTGCCAGCACCCCCTATGAGGCCTATAGCAATCAGCCCCAGCATTTT
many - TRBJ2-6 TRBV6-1 CASRRDGANVLTF TGTGCCAGCAGAAGGGACGGGGCCAACGTCCTGACTTTC
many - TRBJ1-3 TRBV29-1 CSAGENTIYF TGCAGCGCGGGGGAAAACACCATATATTTT
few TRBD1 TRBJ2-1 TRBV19 CASSISGQGVNEQFF TGTGCCAGTAGTATCTCGGGACAGGGGGTCAATGAGCAGTTCTTC
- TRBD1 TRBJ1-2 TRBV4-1 CASSHPPGQGQNYGYTF TGCGCCAGCAGCCATCCCCCGGGACAGGGACAAAACTATGGCTACACCTTC
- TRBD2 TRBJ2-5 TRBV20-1 CSARSRGGQETQYF TGCAGTGCCCGGTCCCGGGGGGGCCAAGAGACCCAGTACTTC
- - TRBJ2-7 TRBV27 CASSLSSVEQGYEQYF TGTGCCAGCAGTTTATCGTCGGTGGAACAGGGCTACGAGCAGTACTTC
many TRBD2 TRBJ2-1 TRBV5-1 CASSLATGLAGGSSYNEQFF TGCGCCAGCAGCTTGGCCACGGGACTAGCGGGAGGGAGCTCCTACAATGAGCAGTTCTTC
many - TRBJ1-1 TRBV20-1 CSARPPSYTEAFF TGCAGTGCTAGACCTCCTTCGTACACTGAAGCTTTCTTT
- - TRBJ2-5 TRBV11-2 CASSRRLDETQYF TGTGCCAGCAGCCGCAGACTAGACGAGACCCAGTACTTC
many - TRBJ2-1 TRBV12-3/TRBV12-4 CASSFVLANEQFF TGTGCCAGCAGTTTTGTTCTCGCCAATGAGCAGTTCTTC
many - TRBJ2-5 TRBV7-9 CASSSEQTKFETQYF TGTGCCAGCAGCTCCGAGCAAACTAAGTTCGAGACCCAGTACTTC
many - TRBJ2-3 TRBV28 CASSFLSGTDTQYF TGTGCCAGCAGTTTTTTATCGGGCACAGATACGCAGTATTTT
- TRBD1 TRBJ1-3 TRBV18 CASSPLDRSYGNTIYF TGTGCCAGCTCACCACTGGACAGGAGCTATGGAAACACCATATATTTT
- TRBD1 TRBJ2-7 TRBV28 CASITPGQGSYEQYF TGTGCCAGCATTACCCCGGGACAGGGCTCCTACGAGCAGTACTTC
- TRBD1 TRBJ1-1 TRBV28 CASSYQGARRTEAFF TGTGCCAGCAGTTATCAGGGGGCGAGGAGAACTGAAGCTTTCTTT
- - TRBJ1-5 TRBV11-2 CASSQGVTPNQPQHF TGCGCCAGCAGCCAAGGAGTAACTCCCAATCAGCCCCAGCATTTT
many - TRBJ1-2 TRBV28 CASRASGKGYGYTF TGTGCCAGCAGGGCCTCAGGGAAGGGCTATGGCTACACCTTC
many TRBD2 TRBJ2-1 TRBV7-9 CASSSTSGRYNEQFF TGTGCCAGCAGCTCCACTAGCGGGAGGTACAATGAGCAGTTCTTC
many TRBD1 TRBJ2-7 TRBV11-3 CASSSGTGGGEQYF TGTGCCAGCAGTTCCGGGACAGGGGGCGGCGAGCAGTACTTC
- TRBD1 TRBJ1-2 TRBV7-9 CATAEDRGYGYTF TGTGCCACCGCAGAGGACAGGGGCTATGGCTACACCTTC
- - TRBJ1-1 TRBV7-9 CASSSPTHVRVTEAFF TGTGCCAGCAGCTCCCCAACCCACGTCAGGGTCACTGAAGCTTTCTTT
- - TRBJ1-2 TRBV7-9 CASSRPQGFYGYTF TGTGCCAGCAGCCGGCCACAGGGCTTCTATGGCTACACCTTC
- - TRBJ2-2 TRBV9 CASSVATGANTGELFF TGTGCCAGCAGCGTAGCGACAGGCGCGAACACCGGGGAGCTGTTTTTT
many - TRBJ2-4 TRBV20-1 CSATLGSLQNIQYF TGCAGTGCTACCCTTGGGAGCCTACAAAACATTCAGTACTTC
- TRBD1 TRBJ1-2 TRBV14 CASSQRTGGSSGGYTF TGTGCCAGCAGCCAACGCACAGGGGGTTCTTCGGGCGGCTACACCTTC
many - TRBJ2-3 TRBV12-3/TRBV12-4 CASSWGPTDTQYF TGTGCCAGCAGTTGGGGGCCCACAGATACGCAGTATTTT
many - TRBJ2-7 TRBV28 CASSLGLASHEQYF TGTGCCAGCAGTTTGGGGCTAGCGTCCCACGAGCAGTACTTC
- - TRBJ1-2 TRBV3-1 CASSQEGADSYGYTF TGTGCCAGCAGCCAAGAAGGCGCAGATTCCTATGGCTACACCTTC
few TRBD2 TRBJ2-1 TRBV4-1 CASSQGAGVRIYNEQFF TGCGCCAGCAGCCAAGGGGCGGGGGTGCGAATTTACAATGAGCAGTTCTTC
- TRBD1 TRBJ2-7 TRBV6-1 CASGGSRQGNYEQYF TGTGCCAGCGGAGGGTCGCGACAGGGGAACTACGAGCAGTACTTC
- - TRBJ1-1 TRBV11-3 CASSLIPGGGSGAEAFF TGTGCCAGCAGCTTAATTCCGGGGGGAGGGAGCGGTGCTGAAGCTTTCTTT
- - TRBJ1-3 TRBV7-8 CASSFWRGDSGNTIYF TGTGCCAGCAGCTTCTGGCGAGGGGACTCTGGAAACACCATATATTTT
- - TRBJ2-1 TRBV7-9 CASSLVAVFNEQFF TGTGCCAGCAGCTTAGTTGCCGTTTTTAATGAGCAGTTCTTC
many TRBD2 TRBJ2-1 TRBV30 CAWSWKLAGISYNEQFF TGTGCCTGGAGTTGGAAACTAGCGGGAATCTCCTACAATGAGCAGTTCTTC
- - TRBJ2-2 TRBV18 CASSLGLRAGELFF TGTGCCAGCTCATTGGGACTGCGGGCCGGGGAGCTGTTTTTT